This is a list of T cell receptor beta chains from one sample in a study of T-cell reconstitution after alpha-beta-depleted transplantation in children. TCRdb ran MiXCR on the PCR reads and lists one entry per CDR3 protein. The repertoire consists of approximately 97,000 distinct CDR3 sequences, with approximately 6% occurring once and the leading ten covering around 5.6%. Here the sequenced sample was PBMCs, mostly from graft donor cells, taken 60 days after TCRalphabeta/CD19-depleted stem cell transplant. Receptor source: a female patient aged 2 to 10 who had a stem cell transplant for Fanconi anemia, so the T cells may come from the graft donor. CDR3s include the opening cysteine and the closing phenylalanine or tryptophan. The order of the fields is D gene, J gene, clone size, V gene, CDR3 length, CDR3 DNA, CDR3 protein. A D gene is named only where the DNA matches it firmly. Not every row has a clone size; where given, it reads once, few, many or a size class.

D: NA
J: TRBJ2-4
size: many
V: TRBV7-2
length: 12
DNA: TGTGCCAGCAGCTTATTGGGAAACATTCAGTACTTC
CDR3: CASSLLGNIQYF

D: TRBD2
J: TRBJ2-3
size: few
V: TRBV7-3
length: 21
DNA: TGTGCCAGCAGCCGATTCCCCCCCAAGGGACTAGCGGGAGGGCCCCCAGATACGCAGTATTTT
CDR3: CASSRFPPKGLAGGPPDTQYF

D: NA
J: TRBJ1-4
size: few
V: TRBV19
length: 14
DNA: TGTGCCAGTCGTCCCTTTGCAACTAATGAAAAACTGTTTTTT
CDR3: CASRPFATNEKLFF

D: NA
J: TRBJ2-3
size: few
V: TRBV6-4
length: 15
DNA: TGTGCCAGCAGTGAGGGCGGGGCAACTCCAGATACGCAGTATTTT
CDR3: CASSEGGATPDTQYF

D: TRBD2
J: TRBJ2-3
size: many
V: TRBV20-1
length: 15
DNA: TGCAGTGCTAGTTCCCTAGCGGCTAGCACAGATACGCAGTATTTT
CDR3: CSASSLAASTDTQYF

D: NA
J: TRBJ2-4
size: many
V: TRBV29-1
length: 14
DNA: TGCAGCGTTCAGGGGTATCGAGCCAAAAACATTCAGTACTTC
CDR3: CSVQGYRAKNIQYF

D: TRBD2
J: TRBJ2-3
size: many
V: TRBV28
length: 18
DNA: TGTGCCAGCAGTTTATCGGGGGGACCCAACTACGGGGGTGGTACGCAGTATTTT
CDR3: CASSLSGGPNYGGGTQYF

D: NA
J: TRBJ2-3
size: few
V: TRBV20-1
length: 14
DNA: TGCAGTGCTAGAGTCTGGCCCCCAGTAGATACGCAGTATTTT
CDR3: CSARVWPPVDTQYF

D: NA
J: TRBJ1-5
size: many
V: TRBV19
length: 14
DNA: TGTGCCAGTAGTATCATGGAGCCCCATCAGCCCCAGCATTTT
CDR3: CASSIMEPHQPQHF

D: TRBD2
J: TRBJ2-3
size: NA
V: TRBV10-3
length: 16
DNA: TGTGCCATCAGTGGAGCAGCGGGAGGGCCTGGAGATACGCAGTATTTT
CDR3: CAISGAAGGPGDTQYF

D: TRBD1
J: TRBJ2-1
size: many
V: TRBV7-3
length: 15
DNA: TGTGCCAGCAGCCCCGGCGCTTACAGGGGGGAAGAGCAGTTCTTC
CDR3: CASSPGAYRGEEQFF

D: NA
J: TRBJ2-7
size: few
V: TRBV20-1
length: 16
DNA: TGCAGTGCTAGAGCCCATACTTCCGGGACACTATACGAGCAGTACTTC
CDR3: CSARAHTSGTLYEQYF

D: NA
J: TRBJ2-7
size: few
V: TRBV25-1
length: 14
DNA: TGTGCCAGCAGTCCGTCGAGGGTCCCCTACGAGCAGTACTTC
CDR3: CASSPSRVPYEQYF

D: NA
J: TRBJ2-1
size: many
V: TRBV5-1
length: 17
DNA: TGCGCCAGCAGCTCCCTAAGCCCCTCAAGCTCCTACAATGAGCAGTTCTTC
CDR3: CASSSLSPSSSYNEQFF

D: NA
J: TRBJ2-3
size: many
V: TRBV29-1
length: 13
DNA: TGCAGCGCAACTAGCTTCAGCACAGATACGCAGTATTTT
CDR3: CSATSFSTDTQYF

D: NA
J: TRBJ2-2
size: many
V: TRBV4-2
length: 15
DNA: TGTGCCAGCAGCCAAGCGGGGATGGACACCGGGGAGCTGTTTTTT
CDR3: CASSQAGMDTGELFF

D: TRBD1
J: TRBJ2-1
size: many
V: TRBV10-3
length: 13
DNA: TGTGCCATCCGGGACAGGGGGTACAATGAGCAGTTCTTC
CDR3: CAIRDRGYNEQFF

D: TRBD2
J: TRBJ2-2
size: NA
V: TRBV6-5
length: 18
DNA: TGTGCCAGCAGTTACACACCCCCGGGACTAGGGTACACCGGGGAGCTGTTTTTT
CDR3: CASSYTPPGLGYTGELFF

D: TRBD1
J: TRBJ2-7
size: many
V: TRBV29-1
length: 14
DNA: TGCAGCGTTGAGTTTCCGGGACAGGGCTACGAGCAGTACTTC
CDR3: CSVEFPGQGYEQYF

D: NA
J: TRBJ2-4
size: many
V: TRBV5-1
length: 14
DNA: TGCGCCAGCAGCTTGCAGAGGGGCAGAAACATTCAGTACTTC
CDR3: CASSLQRGRNIQYF

D: NA
J: TRBJ1-1
size: many
V: TRBV28
length: 12
DNA: TGTGCCAGCAAGGGACCGCTCACTGAAGCTTTCTTT
CDR3: CASKGPLTEAFF

D: NA
J: TRBJ1-6
size: many
V: TRBV30
length: 13
DNA: TGTGCCTGGAGTAACAAGGCAGGATCACCCCTCCACTTT
CDR3: CAWSNKAGSPLHF

D: NA
J: TRBJ1-2
size: few
V: TRBV7-9
length: 12
DNA: TGTGCCAGCAGCTTAGCGGGGCTTGGCTACACCTTC
CDR3: CASSLAGLGYTF

D: TRBD1
J: TRBJ2-3
size: many
V: TRBV20-1
length: 15
DNA: TGCAGTGCTAGGGGACAGGGGGGGGGTGCAGATACGCAGTATTTT
CDR3: CSARGQGGGADTQYF

D: NA
J: TRBJ2-4
size: medium-sized
V: TRBV3-1
length: 20
DNA: TGTGCCAGCAGCCCCAAGTTTGAGACAGGATTGGCCGACGCCAAAAACATTCAGTACTTC
CDR3: CASSPKFETGLADAKNIQYF

D: TRBD1
J: TRBJ2-7
size: NA
V: TRBV6-1
length: 13
DNA: TGTGCCAGCACTGGACAGGGGAGGGACGAGCAGTACTTC
CDR3: CASTGQGRDEQYF

D: TRBD2
J: TRBJ2-3
size: many
V: TRBV20-1
length: 14
DNA: TGCAGTGCTAGACTAGCGGGGCTCACAGATACGCAGTATTTT
CDR3: CSARLAGLTDTQYF

D: TRBD2
J: TRBJ2-7
size: NA
V: TRBV7-3
length: 17
DNA: TGTGCCAGCAGCTTAAGTCCCAGCGGGAGGTTCTCCTACGAGCAGTACTTC
CDR3: CASSLSPSGRFSYEQYF

D: NA
J: TRBJ2-1
size: many
V: TRBV12-3/TRBV12-4
length: 15
DNA: TGTGCCAGCAGCCCATTGGTAGACTCCTACAATGAGCAGTTCTTC
CDR3: CASSPLVDSYNEQFF

D: NA
J: TRBJ2-1
size: many
V: TRBV11-2
length: 12
DNA: TGTGCCAGCAGCTTAGGGGGGGCGCTACAGTTCTTC
CDR3: CASSLGGALQFF

D: TRBD2
J: TRBJ2-1
size: many
V: TRBV5-1
length: 16
DNA: TGCGCCAGCAGCTGGACTAGCGGGGGGGCCATCAATGAGCAGTTCTTC
CDR3: CASSWTSGGAINEQFF

D: TRBD1
J: TRBJ2-4
size: few
V: TRBV20-1
length: 15
DNA: TGCAGTGCTAGACGACAGGGGCGAGCCAAAAACATTCAGTACTTC
CDR3: CSARRQGRAKNIQYF

D: NA
J: TRBJ1-5
size: many
V: TRBV6-2/TRBV6-3
length: 12
DNA: TGTGCCAGCAGCCACCGGTCTCAGCCCCAGCATTTT
CDR3: CASSHRSQPQHF

D: TRBD2
J: TRBJ2-2
size: many
V: TRBV5-1
length: 16
DNA: TGCGCCAGCAGCATTAGTAGCGGGACGAACACCGGGGAGCTGTTTTTT
CDR3: CASSISSGTNTGELFF

D: NA
J: TRBJ2-7
size: many
V: TRBV20-1
length: 13
DNA: TGCAGTGCTACGATGAGGCCCCCCTACGAGCAGTACTTC
CDR3: CSATMRPPYEQYF

D: NA
J: TRBJ2-7
size: NA
V: TRBV7-2
length: 16
DNA: TGTGCCAGCAGCTTACCCGCCGGACCCCACTGGGCCGAGCAGTACTTC
CDR3: CASSLPAGPHWAEQYF

D: TRBD2
J: TRBJ2-7
size: many
V: TRBV20-1
length: 14
DNA: TGCAGTGCTAGAGTAGCGGGGGTAGTCTACGAGCAGTACTTC
CDR3: CSARVAGVVYEQYF

D: NA
J: TRBJ2-7
size: few
V: TRBV18
length: 13
DNA: TGTGCCAGCTCACCCCCCGGGGACTACGAGCAGTACTTC
CDR3: CASSPPGDYEQYF

D: NA
J: TRBJ2-2
size: many
V: TRBV27
length: 13
DNA: TGTGCCAGCAGTTTATGGGACACCGGGGAGCTGTTTTTT
CDR3: CASSLWDTGELFF

D: NA
J: TRBJ2-1
size: many
V: TRBV2
length: 15
DNA: TGTGCCAGCAGTGAGCTAGGAGAAGGATGGAGTGAGCAGTTCTTC
CDR3: CASSELGEGWSEQFF

D: TRBD1
J: TRBJ1-5
size: NA
V: TRBV12-3/TRBV12-4
length: 14
DNA: TGTGCCAGCAGTTGGACAGGGCGAGGACAGCCCCAGCATTTT
CDR3: CASSWTGRGQPQHF

D: NA
J: TRBJ1-3
size: many
V: TRBV5-1
length: 13
DNA: TGCGCCACCAGAGGCCAGTCTGGAAACACCATATATTTT
CDR3: CATRGQSGNTIYF

D: NA
J: TRBJ2-1
size: many
V: TRBV11-2
length: 14
DNA: TGTGCCAGCAGCTTAGGGGCAGGGGAAAATGAGCAGTTCTTC
CDR3: CASSLGAGENEQFF

D: TRBD1
J: TRBJ2-7
size: many
V: TRBV12-3/TRBV12-4
length: 14
DNA: TGTGCCAGCAGTTCGGACAGGGTTCCCTACGAGCAGTACTTC
CDR3: CASSSDRVPYEQYF

D: NA
J: TRBJ2-3
size: many
V: TRBV5-1
length: 14
DNA: TGCGCCAGCAGACTAGCCCAAGAGACAGATACGCAGTATTTT
CDR3: CASRLAQETDTQYF

D: TRBD2
J: TRBJ2-3
size: many
V: TRBV7-8
length: 14
DNA: TGTGCCAGCAGCTCCCTACTGACTAGCGGGAGGAAGTATTTT
CDR3: CASSSLLTSGRKYF

D: NA
J: TRBJ2-5
size: few
V: TRBV12-3/TRBV12-4
length: 13
DNA: TGTGCCAGCAGTTTCAGAGGGACGGGGACCCAGTACTTC
CDR3: CASSFRGTGTQYF

D: NA
J: TRBJ2-7
size: NA
V: TRBV27
length: 12
DNA: TGTGCCAGCAGTTTGTTGCCCGGGACGCAGTACTTC
CDR3: CASSLLPGTQYF

D: NA
J: TRBJ2-5
size: few
V: TRBV27
length: 14
DNA: TGTGCCAGCAGACGAACACTAGCCGTTGAGACCCAGTACTTC
CDR3: CASRRTLAVETQYF

D: NA
J: TRBJ1-3
size: many
V: TRBV12-3/TRBV12-4
length: 16
DNA: TGTGCCAGCAGTTATTCGGCGACACTTTCTGGAAACACCATATATTTT
CDR3: CASSYSATLSGNTIYF

D: TRBD1
J: TRBJ1-4
size: few
V: TRBV5-1
length: 14
DNA: TGCGCCAGCAGCTCACAGGGGATCGGTGAAAAACTGTTTTTT
CDR3: CASSSQGIGEKLFF

D: NA
J: TRBJ2-2
size: few
V: TRBV29-1
length: 16
DNA: TGCAGCGTGGAGGGGTGGCAGGAGTCCCCAACCGGGGAGCTGTTTTTT
CDR3: CSVEGWQESPTGELFF

D: TRBD1
J: TRBJ1-2
size: NA
V: TRBV6-1
length: 15
DNA: TGTGCCAGCAGCCCGGAATGGGACAGGGTCTATGGCTACACCTTC
CDR3: CASSPEWDRVYGYTF

D: NA
J: TRBJ1-5
size: few
V: TRBV20-1
length: 13
DNA: TGCAGTGCGTGGACAGATAGCAATCAGCCCCAGCATTTT
CDR3: CSAWTDSNQPQHF

D: TRBD2
J: TRBJ2-1
size: few
V: TRBV18
length: 14
DNA: TGTGCCAGCTCTAGGACTAGCAATATGGATGAGCAGTTCTTC
CDR3: CASSRTSNMDEQFF

D: NA
J: TRBJ1-1
size: many
V: TRBV7-3
length: 16
DNA: TGTGCCAGCAGCTTAGCTGGGGGCGCGGGGTACACTGAAGCTTTCTTT
CDR3: CASSLAGGAGYTEAFF

D: NA
J: TRBJ2-7
size: few
V: TRBV30
length: 12
DNA: TGTGCCGGGTGGGAAGGGACTTACGAGCAGTACTTC
CDR3: CAGWEGTYEQYF

D: NA
J: TRBJ2-7
size: NA
V: TRBV5-6
length: 14
DNA: TGTGCCAGCAGCTTGGGGGACATCGGCTACGAGCAGTACTTC
CDR3: CASSLGDIGYEQYF

D: TRBD2
J: TRBJ2-2
size: many
V: TRBV12-3/TRBV12-4
length: 15
DNA: TGTGCCAGCAGTCTCCTAGCGGGGCCCACCGGGGAGCTGTTTTTT
CDR3: CASSLLAGPTGELFF

D: TRBD1
J: TRBJ2-5
size: many
V: TRBV7-9
length: 15
DNA: TGTGCCAGCAGCCCCAGGACAGGGGCCGAAGAGACCCAGTACTTC
CDR3: CASSPRTGAEETQYF